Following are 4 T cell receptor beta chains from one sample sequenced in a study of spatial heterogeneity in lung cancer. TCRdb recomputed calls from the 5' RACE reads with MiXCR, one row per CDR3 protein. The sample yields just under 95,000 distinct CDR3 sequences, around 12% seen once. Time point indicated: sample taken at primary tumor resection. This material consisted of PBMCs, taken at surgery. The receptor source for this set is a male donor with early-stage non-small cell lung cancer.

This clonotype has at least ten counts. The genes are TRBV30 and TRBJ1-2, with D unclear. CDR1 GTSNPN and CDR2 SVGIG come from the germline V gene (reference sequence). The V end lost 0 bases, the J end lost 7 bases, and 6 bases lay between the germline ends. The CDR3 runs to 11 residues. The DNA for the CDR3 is TGTGCCTGGAGTGTATTTGGTGGCTACACCTTC. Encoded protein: CAWSVFGGYTF.

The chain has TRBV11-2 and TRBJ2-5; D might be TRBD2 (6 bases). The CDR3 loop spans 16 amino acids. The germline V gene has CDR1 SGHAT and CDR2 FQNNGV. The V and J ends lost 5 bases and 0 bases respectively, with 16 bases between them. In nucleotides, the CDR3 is TGTGCCAGCAGCGGATTACTAGCCTTATACCAAGAGACCCAGTACTTC. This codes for CASSGLLALYQETQYF.

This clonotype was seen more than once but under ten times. The CDR3 bases are TGCAGTGCTGCCGGATCCTATAATTCACCCCTCCACTTT. Protein sequence: CSAAGSYNSPLHF. The chain links TRBV20-1 to TRBJ1-6; D uncertain. The CDR3 runs 13 residues. CDR1 DFQATT and CDR2 SNEGSKA come from the germline V gene (reference sequence). With 5 bases removed from V and 1 base from J, the gap between germline ends came to 6 bases.

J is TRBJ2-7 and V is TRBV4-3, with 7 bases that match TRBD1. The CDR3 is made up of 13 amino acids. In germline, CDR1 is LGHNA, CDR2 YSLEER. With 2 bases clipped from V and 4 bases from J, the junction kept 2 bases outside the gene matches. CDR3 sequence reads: CASSQLTGYEQYF. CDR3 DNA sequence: TGCGCCAGCAGCCAACTGACAGGGTACGAGCAGTACTTC.